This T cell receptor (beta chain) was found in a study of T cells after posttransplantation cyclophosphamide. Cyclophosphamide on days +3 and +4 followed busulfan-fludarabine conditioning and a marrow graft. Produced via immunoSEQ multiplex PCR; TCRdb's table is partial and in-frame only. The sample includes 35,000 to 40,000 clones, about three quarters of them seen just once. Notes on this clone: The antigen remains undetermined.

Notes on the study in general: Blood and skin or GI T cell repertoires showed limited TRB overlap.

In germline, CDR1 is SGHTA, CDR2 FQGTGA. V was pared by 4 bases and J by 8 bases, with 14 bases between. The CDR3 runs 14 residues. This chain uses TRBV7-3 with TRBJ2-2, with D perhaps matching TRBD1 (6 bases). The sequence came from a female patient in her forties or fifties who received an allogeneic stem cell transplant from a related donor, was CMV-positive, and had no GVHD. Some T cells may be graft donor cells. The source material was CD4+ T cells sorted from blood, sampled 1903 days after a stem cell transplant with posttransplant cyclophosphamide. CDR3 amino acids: CASSSRTGKGELFF. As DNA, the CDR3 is TGTGCCAGCAGCTCCCGTACAGGGAAGGGGGAGCTGTTTTTT.